Below are 2 T cell receptor beta chains sequenced from a single sample in a study of shared clonotypes between healthy human individuals. This table comes from immunoSEQ multiplex PCR, and its TCRdb copy is limited to in-frame clones, with some not included. The table has more than 450,000 clones, around 74% seen once; the top ten hold 10% to 15%. Sequenced material: PBMCs. The receptors derive from a woman between 40 and 55 years old in good health. Some clones in this sample may be carry-over from other donors' samples.

The rearrangement links TRBV27 to TRBJ2-4, with no clear D. The V and J ends lost 6 bases and 0 bases respectively, with 9 bases between them. Germline V lookup: CDR1 MNHEY, CDR2 SMNVEV (reference sequence). This CDR3 is 14 amino acids long. CDR3 sequence reads: CASSPALAKNIQYF. The CDR3 DNA reads as TGTGCCAGCAGCCCCGCCCTAGCCAAAAACATTCAGTACTTC.

J is TRBJ2-7 and V is TRBV30; D possibly corresponds to TRBD2 (6 bases). V was cut by 3 bases and J by 5 bases, with 14 bases left in between. The CDR3 contains 13 residues. Germline CDR1 reads GTSNPN; CDR2 reads SVGIG (reference sequence). The CDR3 bases are TGTGCCTGGAGAATTGGGGGGAGTAACGAGCAGTACTTC. This gives the protein CAWRIGGSNEQYF.